The next 9 T cell receptor beta chains were all read from a single sample in a study of blood T cell repertoires in COVID-19. The method was immunoSEQ multiplex PCR; TCRdb's version includes in-frame clones alone and lacks a portion of them. The profile shows about 54,000 clones, about four fifths of them singletons. The sample comprised peripheral blood. Receptor source: a woman in her sixties with acute or convalescent COVID-19.

This chain joins TRBV19 and TRBJ2-2, with a possible D match to TRBD1 (6 bases). The V and J ends lost 3 bases and 0 bases respectively, with 11 bases between them. Germline-derived CDR1 and CDR2 are LNHDA and SQIVND (reference sequence). The CDR3 is made up of 16 amino acids. CDR3 amino acids: CASSIRDTSNTGELFF. The CDR3 bases are TGTGCCAGTAGTATCCGGGACACTTCGAACACCGGGGAGCTGTTTTTT.

V is TRBV28 and J is TRBJ1-1; D not resolved. The germline V gene encodes CDR1 MDHEN and CDR2 SYDVKM. V lost 7 bases to trimming and J lost 5 bases, with 14 bases between them. This CDR3 contains 13 residues. In DNA, the CDR3 is TGTGCCAGCATGGGCGGGATAGAGACTGAAGCTTTCTTT. Amino acid sequence: CASMGGIETEAFF.

V and J are TRBV5-1 and TRBJ2-1, with D maybe TRBD2 (5 bases). Germline CDR1 SGHRS, CDR2 YFSETQ. This CDR3 spans 14 amino acids. Deletions cut 0 bases from V and 10 bases from J, with 14 bases between. CDR3 loop: CASSLEASLSEQFF. CDR3 in DNA: TGCGCCAGCAGCTTGGAGGCTAGCCTCTCAGAGCAGTTCTTC.

In its sample, this clone is medium-sized (0.01 to 0.1%). The chain has TRBV6-5 and TRBJ2-7, with TRBD1 matching over 7 bases. Trimming removed 4 bases from V and 9 bases from J; junction bases left unmatched: 15. Germline V gene sequence: CDR1 MNHEY, CDR2 SVGAGI. The CDR3 spans 15 residues. The CDR3 spells CASSSRTGTITRQYF. In DNA form, the CDR3 reads TGTGCCAGCAGTTCGCGGACAGGAACTATTACGAGGCAGTACTTC.

The chain combines TRBV11-2 with TRBJ1-2; 7 nucleotides agree with TRBD1. The germline V gene encodes CDR1 SGHAT and CDR2 FQNNGV. The CDR3 is 18 residues long. After removal of 2 bases from V and 2 bases from J, the junction contained 14 bases not matched to a gene. The CDR3 loop reads CASSLNKEGGQINYGYTF. CDR3 nucleotides: TGTGCCAGCAGCTTAAACAAGGAAGGGGGACAGATCAACTATGGCTACACCTTC.

The chain uses TRBV7-9 and TRBJ2-3, with 12 positions matching TRBD1. Germline V gene data show CDR1 as SEHNR and CDR2 as FQNEAQ (reference sequence). The CDR3 runs 16 residues. V shed 6 bases and J 1 base; nucleotides not matched to a gene: 5. DNA for the CDR3: TGTGCCAGCAGAGCGGGACAGGGGGCTGGCACAGATACGCAGTATTTT. Translating gives CASRAGQGAGTDTQYF. The whole variable domain, filled in from reference TRBV7-9 and TRBJ2-3, reads DTGVSQNPRHKITKRGQNVTFRCDPISEHNRLYWYRQTLGQGPEFLTYFQNEAQLEKSRLLSDRFSAERPKGSFSTLEIQRTEQGDSAMYLCASRAGQGAGTDTQYFGPGTRLTVL.

This clone was detected only a few times. This chain connects TRBV7-9 to TRBJ1-1; perhaps TRBD1 as D (5 bases). This CDR3 is 13 amino acids long. Trimming pared 1 base from V and 7 bases from J, leaving 10 bases between. Germline loops: CDR1 SEHNR, CDR2 FQNEAQ (reference sequence). The CDR3, as DNA: TGTGCCAGCAGCTTAGATCTCACAGGTGAAGCTTTCTTT. Amino acids: CASSLDLTGEAFF.

V is TRBV6-6 and J is TRBJ2-3, with unresolved D. V was pared by 2 bases and J by 6 bases, with 3 bases between. Germline-derived CDR1 and CDR2 are MNHNY and SVGAGI (reference sequence). The CDR3 runs 11 residues. CDR3 sequence reads: CASSYADTQYF. The CDR3 DNA reads as TGTGCCAGCAGTTACGCGGATACGCAGTATTTT.

The chain recombines TRBV19 with TRBJ2-1; possible D gene TRBD1, 5 bases. Germline CDR1 LNHDA, CDR2 SQIVND (reference sequence). Trimming shortened V by 3 bases and J by 4 bases, and 16 bases separated the two germline ends. The length of the CDR3 is 16 residues. CDR3 in amino acids: CASSILAGLGYNEQFF. CDR3 sequence (DNA): TGTGCCAGTAGTATTTTGGCAGGGCTGGGGTACAATGAGCAGTTCTTC.